Presented here are 24 T cell receptor beta chains from one specimen sequenced in a study of blood T cell repertoires in COVID-19. Assay used: immunoSEQ multiplex PCR; TCRdb lists only in-frame clones, some missing. Found here are about 140,000 clones, more than 75% of them singletons; the top ten hold 4.2%. Sequenced input: peripheral blood. The receptors shown here come from a man between 60 and 70 years old with acute or convalescent COVID-19.

J is TRBJ2-1 and V is TRBV12-3 or TRBV12-4; no clear D gene. Trimming took 6 bases from V and 10 from J, leaving 10 bases between them. The CDR3 loop spans 11 amino acids. CDR3 protein: CASRPLGEQFF. The CDR3 nucleotides are TGTGCCAGCAGACCCCTCGGGGAGCAGTTCTTC.

Notes on this clone: The junction differs from germline at one of its ends, possibly a read error. The chain uses TRBV18 and TRBJ2-1, with 7 positions matching TRBD1. Germline CDR1 is KGHSH and CDR2 is LQKENI. The CDR3 has 13 amino acids. The CDR3 DNA is TGTGCCAGCTCACCGTCGGGACAGTTGGAGCCGTTCTTC. Translated, it gives CASSPSGQLEPFF.

This chain uses TRBV19 with TRBJ2-3, with TRBD2 identical over 11 bases. With V trimmed by 0 bases and J by 6 bases, 8 bases remained unmatched. Germline CDR1 LNHDA, CDR2 SQIVND (reference sequence). This CDR3 is built from 17 residues. The CDR3 nucleotides are TGTGCCAGTAGTATAGATCGAACTAGCGGGAGCGGGGATACGCAGTATTTT. Residues: CASSIDRTSGSGDTQYF.

The gene calls are TRBV7-9 and TRBJ2-5; the D is unclear. Germline assignment: CDR1 SEHNR and CDR2 FQNEAQ (reference sequence). V lost 1 base and J 5 bases, leaving 8 bases between the germline ends. This CDR3 comprises 13 residues. The CDR3 is CASSLVSPETQYF. The CDR3 bases are TGTGCCAGCAGCTTAGTGTCCCCGGAGACCCAGTACTTC.

This clone came up a few times. This sequence joins TRBV14 and TRBJ2-1; 11 bases agree with TRBD2. Germline V CDR1 and CDR2: SGHDN, FVKESK. The CDR3 length is 17 residues. V gave up 1 base and J gave up 3 bases; unmatched junction bases: 5. The CDR3 sequence is CASSQAWGTSGYNEQFF. In nucleotides, the CDR3 is TGTGCCAGCAGCCAAGCCTGGGGGACTAGCGGCTACAATGAGCAGTTCTTC.

The chain couples TRBV9 to TRBJ1-6, with D possibly TRBD1 on 5 matching bases. Germline-derived CDR1 and CDR2 are SGDLS and YYNGEE. The CDR3 consists of 20 residues. The ends were cut back, 2 bases at V and 0 bases at J, with 21 bases in the middle. In DNA, the CDR3 is TGTGCCAGCAGCGTGGCTCTACAGGCAAAACAAAGCTCCTATAATTCACCCCTCCACTTT. Protein: CASSVALQAKQSSYNSPLHF.

The rearrangement links TRBV7-3 to TRBJ2-2; the match to TRBD2 covers 8 bases. Germline loops: CDR1 SGHTA, CDR2 FQGTGA. V lost 3 bases, J lost 0 bases, and 3 bases stayed unmatched. There are 16 residues in the CDR3. CDR3 amino acids: CASSFGGGANTGELFF. The DNA of the CDR3 is TGTGCCAGCAGCTTCGGGGGGGGCGCGAACACCGGGGAGCTGTTTTTT.

The V and J genes are TRBV6-5 and TRBJ2-1, with TRBD2 identical over 9 bases. Looked up from germline, CDR1 is MNHEY and CDR2 is SVGAGI. The CDR3 sequence is 16 residues long. V trimming: 1 base; J trimming: 4 bases; junction bases outside the gene matches: 5. The CDR3 region has the DNA TGTGCCAGCAGTTACTTAGCGGGAGCTTGGTACAATGAGCAGTTCTTC. It specifies CASSYLAGAWYNEQFF.

This chain joins TRBV29-1 and TRBJ2-7, with a weak D call TRBD1 (7 bases). Germline CDR1 reads SQVTM; CDR2 reads ANQGSEA. The CDR3 length is 13 residues. Between the trimmed V and J ends, which lost 5 bases and 5 bases, there was a span of 16 bases. The CDR3: CSVIKGAGNEQYF. CDR3 nucleotide sequence: TGCAGCGTTATTAAGGGGGCGGGAAACGAGCAGTACTTC.

The chain links TRBV28 to TRBJ2-7, with D possibly being TRBD1 (7 bases). CDR3 length equals 14 residues. Trimming took 7 bases from V and 4 from J, leaving 17 bases between them. Germline V CDR1 and CDR2: MDHEN, SYDVKM. CDR3 residues: CASNPGQAGYEQYF. For the CDR3, the DNA is TGTGCCAGCAATCCTGGACAGGCGGGGTACGAGCAGTACTTC.

The chain has TRBV30 and TRBJ1-1, with 9 bases fitting TRBD1. Germline assignment: CDR1 GTSNPN and CDR2 SVGIG (reference sequence). This CDR3 comprises 13 residues. The ends lost 8 bases at V and 1 base at J; junction bases unmatched: 5. The CDR3: CAGEGQGNTEAFF. CDR3 bases: TGTGCCGGCGAGGGACAGGGGAACACTGAAGCTTTCTTT.

This clone showed up just a few times. The chain joins TRBV11-3 to TRBJ2-5; tentative D call: TRBD2 (5 bases). The CDR3 consists of 13 residues. Germline values: CDR1 SGHNT, CDR2 YENEEA. The V gene lost 1 base and the J gene lost 4 bases, with 7 bases spanning the gap. The CDR3 nucleotides are TGTGCCAGCAGCTTAGGGAGGCGAGAGACCCAGTACTTC. Translated: CASSLGRRETQYF.

This clone was seen just once. The chain links TRBV10-3 to TRBJ2-2; 7 bases agree with TRBD1. The CDR3 consists of 14 residues. Germline V CDR1 and CDR2: ENHRY, SYGVKD. V lost 3 bases, J lost 6 bases, and 4 bases stayed unmatched. CDR3 protein: CAISDHQGAGELFF. CDR3 nucleotide sequence: TGTGCCATCAGTGATCATCAGGGGGCCGGGGAGCTGTTTTTT.

The genes are TRBV27 and TRBJ1-1; D ambiguous. The CDR3 is 15 amino acids. V lost 0 bases and J 0 bases, leaving 8 bases between the germline ends. Germline lookup yields CDR1 MNHEY and CDR2 SMNVEV (reference sequence). The CDR3 reads CASSLSYSLNTEAFF. The CDR3 bases are TGTGCCAGCAGTTTATCTTACAGCCTGAACACTGAAGCTTTCTTT.

CDR3 protein: CAWSGTAQETQYF. Here the CDR3 DNA reads TGTGCCTGGAGCGGGACAGCCCAAGAGACCCAGTACTTC. V and J are TRBV30 and TRBJ2-5; 7 bases map to TRBD1. In germline, CDR1 is GTSNPN, CDR2 SVGIG (reference sequence). This CDR3 region has 13 residues. V lost 3 bases, J lost 1 base, and 2 bases stayed unmatched.

This chain uses TRBV28 with TRBJ1-4; 7 bases align to TRBD1. The CDR3 loop spans 17 amino acids. V lost 5 bases to trimming and J lost 7 bases; unmatched junction nucleotides: 16. CDR1 and CDR2 from the germline V gene are MDHEN and SYDVKM. The CDR3 loop reads CASSPTTGFTGIEKLFF. DNA for the CDR3: TGTGCCAGCAGTCCCACGACAGGGTTCACGGGGATTGAAAAACTGTTTTTT.

This clone was detected only a few times. The V gene is TRBV7-8, the J gene TRBJ1-1; D ambiguous. The CDR3 is 13 amino acids. Germline loops: CDR1 SGHVS, CDR2 FQNEAQ. With 5 bases removed from V and 3 bases from J, the gap between germline ends came to 10 bases. The CDR3 nucleotides read TGTGCCAGCAGCAAGACTCGAGACACTGAAGCTTTCTTT. Translated, it gives CASSKTRDTEAFF.

The rearrangement uses TRBV7-9 and TRBJ1-2; the D gene is possibly TRBD1 (6 bases). CDR3 length equals 12 residues. V was cut by 1 base and J by 13 bases, with 13 bases left in between. Germline V gene data show CDR1 as SEHNR and CDR2 as FQNEAQ (reference sequence). CDR3 nucleotides: TGTGCCAGCAGCTTAGAGGGACACAAAGTCACCTTC. Translation gives CASSLEGHKVTF.

The gene calls are TRBV7-8 and TRBJ1-1, with no clear D. Deletions cut 4 bases from V and 4 bases from J, with 13 bases between. The CDR3 sequence is 14 residues long. Germline V gene data show CDR1 as SGHVS and CDR2 as FQNEAQ. Written as DNA, the CDR3 is TGTGCCAGCAGCTCCCAGGAAGGGAGCACTGAAGCTTTCTTT. Residues: CASSSQEGSTEAFF.

The chain is built from TRBV5-4 and TRBJ2-7, with 8 bases that match TRBD2. Germline V lookup: CDR1 SGHNT, CDR2 YYREEE (reference sequence). This CDR3 has 13 residues. The trim removed 3 bases at V and 7 bases at J, leaving 6 bases unmatched. CDR3 DNA sequence: TGTGCCAGCAGCTCCGGACTAGCCCGGGAGCAGTACTTC. As protein: CASSSGLAREQYF.

This chain uses TRBV4-1 with TRBJ2-1, with D perhaps TRBD2 (5 bases). Germline lookup yields CDR1 MGHRA and CDR2 YSYEKL. The CDR3 is made up of 15 amino acids. V lost 4 bases and J lost 1, with 11 bases in between. In DNA, the CDR3 is TGCGCCAGCAGCCTCCAAGAGGGTTCCTACAATGAGCAGTTCTTC. This encodes CASSLQEGSYNEQFF.

The V and J genes are TRBV7-9 and TRBJ1-4; D is unresolved. The germline V and J ends were trimmed by 0 bases and 3 bases, with 5 bases remaining between them. Germline V lookup: CDR1 SEHNR, CDR2 FQNEAQ (reference sequence). The CDR3 covers 14 residues. The CDR3 here is CASSLAFSNEKLFF. The DNA of the CDR3 is TGTGCCAGCAGCTTAGCGTTCTCTAATGAAAAACTGTTTTTT.

This clone was counted a single time. The gene calls are TRBV19 and TRBJ1-5, with 8 bases aligning to TRBD1. The length of the CDR3 is 14 residues. The germline gives CDR1 LNHDA, CDR2 SQIVND (reference sequence). V lost 6 bases to trimming and J lost 0 bases; unmatched junction nucleotides: 1. The CDR3 DNA reads TGTGCCAGTAGGACAGGGGATAGCAATCAGCCCCAGCATTTT. Its protein is CASRTGDSNQPQHF.

This clone was found a few times. The V gene is TRBV2, the J gene TRBJ2-1; possible D gene TRBD2, 6 bases. This CDR3 contains 17 residues. V shed 6 bases and J shed 7 bases, with 25 bases lying between them. CDR1 is SNHLY and CDR2 is FYNNEI in the germline V gene. CDR3 protein: CASSVLPGGDWTNEQFF. In DNA, the CDR3 is TGTGCCAGCAGCGTGCTCCCTGGCGGGGACTGGACAAATGAGCAGTTCTTC.